The sequence of this TCR beta chain was determined in a study of T-cell memory formation after mild COVID-19. TCRdb re-called the 5' RACE reads with MiXCR, one entry per CDR3 protein. This table has roughly 320,000 distinct CDR3 sequences, around 28% appearing once. The CDR3 spans 16 residues. V gave up 2 bases and J gave up 1 base; unmatched junction bases: 3. Germline values: CDR1 DFQATT, CDR2 SNEGSKA (reference sequence). About this clonotype itself: Its antigen is unknown.

Whole-study findings and limits: Clones which contracted sat mainly in CM and EM if CD4+, and in EMRA if CD8+.

The chain uses TRBV20-1 and TRBJ2-1, with 12 positions matching TRBD2. The TCR comes from an adult woman who had mild COVID-19 (a few samples of this study predate the infection). Cell type and time point are not known. The sequenced sample consisted of PBMCs or a T cell subset sorted from them (not recorded which). The CDR3 sequence is CSARRLAGESYNEQFF. CDR3 sequence (DNA): TGCAGTGCTAGAAGACTAGCGGGAGAGTCCTACAATGAGCAGTTCTTC.